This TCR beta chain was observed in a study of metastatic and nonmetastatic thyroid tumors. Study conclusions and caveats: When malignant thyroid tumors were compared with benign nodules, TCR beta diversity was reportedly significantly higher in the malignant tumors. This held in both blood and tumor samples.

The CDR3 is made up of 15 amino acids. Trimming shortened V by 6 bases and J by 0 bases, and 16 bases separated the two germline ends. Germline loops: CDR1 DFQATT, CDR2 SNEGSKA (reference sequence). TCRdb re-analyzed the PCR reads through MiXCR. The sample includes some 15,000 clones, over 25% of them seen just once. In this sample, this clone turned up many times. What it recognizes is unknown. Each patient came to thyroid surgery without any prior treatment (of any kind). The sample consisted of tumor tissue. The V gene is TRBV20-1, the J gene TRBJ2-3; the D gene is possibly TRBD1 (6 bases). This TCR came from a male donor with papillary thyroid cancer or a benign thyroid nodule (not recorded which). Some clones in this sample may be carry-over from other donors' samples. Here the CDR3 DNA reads TGCAGTGCAGGACCTCGGACAGCTAGCACAGATACGCAGTATTTT. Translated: CSAGPRTASTDTQYF.